Listed below are T cell receptor beta chains from one sample, sequenced in a study of blood T cell repertoires in COVID-19. The repertoire was sequenced with immunoSEQ multiplex PCR; TCRdb's copy has only in-frame clones and lacks some. The table shows a few hundred thousand clones, with more than 80% occurring only once. The sample was peripheral blood. Every receptor here comes from a man younger than 30 who had recovered from COVID-19. CDR3s include the opening cysteine and the closing phenylalanine or tryptophan. Fields, in order: clone size, CDR3 length, V gene, J gene, D gene, CDR3 protein, CDR3 DNA. The D gene is left open where the match is weak. Clone size is given for some rows only: seen once, a few or many times, or a class if the clone is expanded.

clone size: -; CDR3 length: 13; V gene: TRBV6-1; J gene: TRBJ1-6; D gene: TRBD1; CDR3 protein: CASSEDRGSPLHF; CDR3 DNA: TGTGCCAGCAGTGAGGACAGGGGTTCACCCCTCCACTTT
clone size: -; CDR3 length: 14; V gene: TRBV5-1; J gene: TRBJ1-1; D gene: TRBD1; CDR3 protein: CASRGQGPSTEAFF; CDR3 DNA: TGCGCCAGCAGAGGACAGGGCCCGAGCACTGAAGCTTTCTTT
clone size: -; CDR3 length: 13; V gene: TRBV6-5; J gene: TRBJ1-5; D gene: -; CDR3 protein: CASARGRNQPQHF; CDR3 DNA: TGTGCCAGCGCCAGGGGACGCAATCAGCCCCAGCATTTT
clone size: -; CDR3 length: 15; V gene: TRBV2; J gene: TRBJ2-1; D gene: TRBD1; CDR3 protein: CASSLGTGSYNEQFF; CDR3 DNA: TGTGCCAGCTCGTTGGGGACAGGGTCCTACAATGAGCAGTTCTTC
clone size: -; CDR3 length: 15; V gene: TRBV5-1; J gene: TRBJ2-3; D gene: TRBD2; CDR3 protein: CASAQAGANTDTQYF; CDR3 DNA: TGCGCCAGCGCCCAAGCGGGGGCCAACACAGATACGCAGTATTTT
clone size: -; CDR3 length: 16; V gene: TRBV14; J gene: TRBJ1-3; D gene: TRBD1; CDR3 protein: CASRNPGQGSGNTIYF; CDR3 DNA: TGTGCCAGCAGGAACCCGGGACAGGGCTCTGGAAACACCATATATTTT
clone size: -; CDR3 length: 17; V gene: TRBV5-1; J gene: TRBJ2-1; D gene: -; CDR3 protein: CASSPRGSGRTYNEQFF; CDR3 DNA: TGCGCCAGCAGCCCCCGGGGGAGCGGGCGGACCTACAATGAGCAGTTCTTC
clone size: -; CDR3 length: 13; V gene: TRBV30; J gene: TRBJ1-1; D gene: -; CDR3 protein: CAWSQGMNTEAFF; CDR3 DNA: TGTGCCTGGAGTCAGGGCATGAACACTGAAGCTTTCTTT
clone size: once; CDR3 length: 14; V gene: TRBV4-2; J gene: TRBJ1-1; D gene: -; CDR3 protein: CASSPGGELTEAFF; CDR3 DNA: TGTGCCAGCAGCCCGGGAGGCGAATTGACTGAAGCTTTCTTT
clone size: once; CDR3 length: 14; V gene: TRBV6-2/TRBV6-3; J gene: TRBJ1-5; D gene: TRBD1; CDR3 protein: CASSLNRGNQPQHF; CDR3 DNA: TGTGCCAGCAGCCTAAACAGGGGAAATCAGCCCCAGCATTTT
clone size: few; CDR3 length: 15; V gene: TRBV7-3; J gene: TRBJ2-3; D gene: TRBD2; CDR3 protein: CASSDQRGSLDTQYF; CDR3 DNA: TGTGCCAGCAGCGATCAGCGGGGGTCCCTAGATACGCAGTATTTT
clone size: -; CDR3 length: 13; V gene: TRBV5-5; J gene: TRBJ2-5; D gene: -; CDR3 protein: CASSLVGLETQYF; CDR3 DNA: TGTGCCAGCAGCTTGGTGGGACTAGAGACCCAGTACTTC
clone size: -; CDR3 length: 13; V gene: TRBV6-2/TRBV6-3; J gene: TRBJ1-2; D gene: TRBD1; CDR3 protein: CASSLQGAGRYTF; CDR3 DNA: TGTGCCAGCAGCCTACAGGGGGCTGGCCGCTACACCTTC
clone size: -; CDR3 length: 15; V gene: TRBV7-8; J gene: TRBJ1-5; D gene: -; CDR3 protein: CASSEQGLSNQPQHF; CDR3 DNA: TGTGCCAGCAGCGAACAGGGATTAAGCAATCAGCCCCAGCATTTT
clone size: once; CDR3 length: 15; V gene: TRBV5-4; J gene: TRBJ1-1; D gene: -; CDR3 protein: CASSLDRGMNTEAFF; CDR3 DNA: TGTGCCAGCAGCTTGGACCGGGGGATGAACACTGAAGCTTTCTTT
clone size: -; CDR3 length: 15; V gene: TRBV11-2; J gene: TRBJ2-2; D gene: TRBD1; CDR3 protein: CASSWRQGSTGELFF; CDR3 DNA: TGTGCCAGCAGCTGGAGACAGGGGAGCACCGGGGAGCTGTTTTTT
clone size: -; CDR3 length: 14; V gene: TRBV5-1; J gene: TRBJ1-1; D gene: -; CDR3 protein: CASATSGPNTEAFF; CDR3 DNA: TGCGCCAGCGCCACTTCAGGGCCGAACACTGAAGCTTTCTTT